This TCR beta chain was retrieved from a study of T cells in Graves' hyperthyroidism and ophthalmopathy. Study-level findings and limits: The model anticipated ophthalmopathy a median about six months pre-onset.

Using RNA transcripts as the source, TCR beta CDR3 regions were amplified. Initially, a first-round RT-PCR of the TCR CDR3 employed the HTBI primer set. In TCRdb, the multiplex PCR reads were re-called with MiXCR into one record per CDR3 protein. The repertoire includes about 400,000 distinct CDR3 sequences, roughly 15% of them detected once, and roughly 21% sits in the top ten. This clonotype was detected ten times or more. What it binds is unknown. The sequenced material came from blood. This TCR was recovered from a woman aged 25 to 39 with Graves' ophthalmopathy.

The CDR3 nucleotides read TGTGCCAGCATTGGACTAGCGGGGCCCACAGATACGCAGTATTTT. This encodes CASIGLAGPTDTQYF. The V and J genes are TRBV27 and TRBJ2-3, with TRBD2 identical over 12 bases. V dropped 7 bases and J dropped 2; count of bases not matched to a gene: 4. There are 15 residues in the CDR3. Germline CDR1 is MNHEY and CDR2 is SMNVEV (reference sequence).